This T cell receptor beta chain was recorded in a study of a mutant IDH1 vaccine in newly diagnosed glioma. Study background: Sex among treated patients split around 62% male, around 40% female; mean age was roughly 42 years. Beforehand, treatment had been radiotherapy, temozolomide, or both; the majority received both.

Comment on this clone: Its antigen is as yet unknown.

Documented time point: week 35, safety follow-up. With topical imiquimod, each dose of the vaccine consisted of 300 ug of mutant IDH1 20-mer peptide. Each tumor in the donors was a new WHO grade 3 or 4 astrocytoma, IDH1-mutant and ATRX-lost. Produced via immunoSEQ multiplex PCR; TCRdb's table is partial and in-frame only. The sample holds about 60,000 clones, under 90% seen once. Study-wide findings and caveats: Researchers report vaccine-induced immune responses in roughly 94% of patients.

Specimen: PBMCs, collected from a glioma patient whose treatment included an IDH1 peptide vaccine. This clonotype was obtained from a man aged 25 to 45 with glioma.

The DNA of the CDR3 is TGTGCCAGCAGTTACTCCCCTAGCGGGTCCCAGGAGCAGTTCTTC. Translation gives CASSYSPSGSQEQFF. The chain employs TRBV6-6 and TRBJ2-1; 8 positions match TRBD2. Losses at the gene ends were 0 bases for V and 10 bases for J; bases not matched to a gene: 8. CDR1 is MNHNY, CDR2 SVGAGI, per germline (reference sequence). This CDR3 is 15 amino acids long.